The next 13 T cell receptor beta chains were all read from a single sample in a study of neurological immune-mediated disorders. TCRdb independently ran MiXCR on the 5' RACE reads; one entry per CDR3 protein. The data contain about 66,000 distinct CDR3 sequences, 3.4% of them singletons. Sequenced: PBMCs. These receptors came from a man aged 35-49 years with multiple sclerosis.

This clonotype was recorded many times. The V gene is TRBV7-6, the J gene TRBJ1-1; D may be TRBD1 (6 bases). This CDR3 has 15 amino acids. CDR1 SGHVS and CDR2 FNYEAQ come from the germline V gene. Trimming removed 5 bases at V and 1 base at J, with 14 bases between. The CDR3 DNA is TGTGCCAGCAGCAACCTTCAGGGGACGAACACTGAAGCTTTCTTT. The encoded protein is CASSNLQGTNTEAFF.

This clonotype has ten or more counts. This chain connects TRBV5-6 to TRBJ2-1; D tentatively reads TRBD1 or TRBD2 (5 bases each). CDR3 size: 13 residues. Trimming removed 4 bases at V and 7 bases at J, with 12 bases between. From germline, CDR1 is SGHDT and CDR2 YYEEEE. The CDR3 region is CASSTGAPNEQFF. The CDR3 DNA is TGTGCCAGCAGCACCGGGGCGCCGAATGAGCAGTTCTTC.

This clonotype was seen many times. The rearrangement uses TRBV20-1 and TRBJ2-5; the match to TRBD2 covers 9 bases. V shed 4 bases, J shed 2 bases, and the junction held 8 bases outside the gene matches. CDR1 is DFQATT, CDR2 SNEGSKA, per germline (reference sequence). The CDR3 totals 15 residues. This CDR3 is CSAKAAGGWQETQYF. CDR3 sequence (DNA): TGCAGTGCTAAGGCGGCGGGGGGGTGGCAAGAGACCCAGTACTTC.

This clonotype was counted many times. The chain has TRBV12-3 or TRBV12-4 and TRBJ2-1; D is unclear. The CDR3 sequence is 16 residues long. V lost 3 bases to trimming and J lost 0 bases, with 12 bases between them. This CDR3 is CASSFGGRISYNEQFF. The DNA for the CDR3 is TGTGCCAGCAGTTTTGGTGGGCGGATCTCCTACAATGAGCAGTTCTTC.

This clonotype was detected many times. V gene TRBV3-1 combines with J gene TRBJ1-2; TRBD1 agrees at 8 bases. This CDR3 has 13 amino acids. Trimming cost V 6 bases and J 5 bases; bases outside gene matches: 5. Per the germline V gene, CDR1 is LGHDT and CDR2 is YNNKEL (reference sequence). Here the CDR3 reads CASSSDRVYGYTF. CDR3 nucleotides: TGTGCCAGCAGTTCGGACAGGGTATATGGCTACACCTTC.

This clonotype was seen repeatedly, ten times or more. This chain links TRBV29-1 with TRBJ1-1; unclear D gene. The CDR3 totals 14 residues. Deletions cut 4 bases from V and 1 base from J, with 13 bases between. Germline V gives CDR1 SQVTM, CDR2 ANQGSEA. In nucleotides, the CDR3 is TGCAGCGTTGGCCGCGGACCAAAGAACACTGAAGCTTTCTTT. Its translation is CSVGRGPKNTEAFF.

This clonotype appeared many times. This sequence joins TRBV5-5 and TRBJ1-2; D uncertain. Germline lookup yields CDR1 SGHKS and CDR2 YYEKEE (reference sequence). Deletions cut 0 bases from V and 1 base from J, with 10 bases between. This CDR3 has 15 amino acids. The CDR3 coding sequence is TGTGCCAGCAGCTTGGTGCGCCGGATTAACTATGGCTACACCTTC. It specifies CASSLVRRINYGYTF.

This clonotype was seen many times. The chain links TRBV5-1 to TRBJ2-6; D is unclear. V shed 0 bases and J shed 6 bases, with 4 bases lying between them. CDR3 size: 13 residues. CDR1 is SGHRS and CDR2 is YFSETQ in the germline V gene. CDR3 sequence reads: CASSLDQANVLTF. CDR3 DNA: TGCGCCAGCAGCTTGGACCAGGCCAACGTCCTGACTTTC.

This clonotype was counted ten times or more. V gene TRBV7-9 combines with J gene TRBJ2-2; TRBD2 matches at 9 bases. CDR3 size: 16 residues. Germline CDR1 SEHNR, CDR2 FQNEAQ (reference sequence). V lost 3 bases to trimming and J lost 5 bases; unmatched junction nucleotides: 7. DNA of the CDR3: TGTGCCAGCAGCTTCTCTAGCGGGATCGGGACCGGGGAGCTGTTTTTT. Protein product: CASSFSSGIGTGELFF.

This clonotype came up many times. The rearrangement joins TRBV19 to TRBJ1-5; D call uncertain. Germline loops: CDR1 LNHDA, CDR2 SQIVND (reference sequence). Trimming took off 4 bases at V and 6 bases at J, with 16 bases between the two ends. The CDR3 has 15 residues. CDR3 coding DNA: TGTGCCAGTAGTAAGGCTCACGGGAGTGCTCAGCCCCAGCATTTT. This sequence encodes CASSKAHGSAQPQHF.

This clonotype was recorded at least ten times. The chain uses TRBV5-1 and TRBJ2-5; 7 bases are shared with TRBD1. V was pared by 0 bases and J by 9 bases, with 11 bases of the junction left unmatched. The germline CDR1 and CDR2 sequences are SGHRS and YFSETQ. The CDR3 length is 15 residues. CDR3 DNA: TGCGCCAGCAGCTTGGGTGACAGGGCTTCCATGGCCCAGTACTTC. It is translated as CASSLGDRASMAQYF.

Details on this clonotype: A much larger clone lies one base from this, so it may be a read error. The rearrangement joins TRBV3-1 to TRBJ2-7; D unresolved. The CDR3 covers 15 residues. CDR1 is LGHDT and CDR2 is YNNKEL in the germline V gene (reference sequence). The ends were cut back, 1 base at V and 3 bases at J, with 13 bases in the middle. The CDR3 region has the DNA TGTGCCAGCAGCCAAGGGGGAAAAGGCCTCTACGAGCAGTACTTC. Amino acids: CASSQGGKGLYEQYF.

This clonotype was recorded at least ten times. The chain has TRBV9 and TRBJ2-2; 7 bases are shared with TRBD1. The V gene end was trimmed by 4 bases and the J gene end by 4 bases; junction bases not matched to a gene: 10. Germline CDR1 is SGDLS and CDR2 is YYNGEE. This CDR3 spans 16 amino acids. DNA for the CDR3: TGTGCCAGCAGCCTAACCCCCAGGGGGTCCACCGGGGAGCTGTTTTTT. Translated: CASSLTPRGSTGELFF.